A few counts support the clone carrying this T cell receptor (beta chain). Antigen: not known. The germline CDR1 and CDR2 sequences are LGHNT and FRNRAP. The CDR3 consists of 18 residues. Unmatched junction bases numbered 11, after V lost 0 bases and J lost 9 bases. The TCR beta library used iRepertoire HTBI primers with Arm-PCR amplification of CDR3. TCRdb analysed the multiplex PCR reads with MiXCR anew, one entry per CDR3 protein. The sample comprises approximately 400,000 distinct CDR3 sequences, approximately 16% of which are singletons, and approximately 7.8% rests with the top ten. Stated time point: newly diagnosed GD, antithyroid drugs for less than 3 months. With RNA extracted from PBMCs as input, the TCR library was made. This sample was taken from a study of regulatory T cells in long-lasting Graves disease. Whole-study results and caveats: Those with persistent disease had in common more public clonotypes (about 3,000) than new patients (approximately 990).

A further study also used this sample, focusing on T cells in Graves' hyperthyroidism and ophthalmopathy. As reported in that work: Patients aged 18 to 65 had newly diagnosed hyperthyroidism lasting under 2 months. TCR CDR3 underwent first-round RT-PCR with the HTBI primer set. Ophthalmopathy stood apart from stable hyperthyroidism in a 13 V-J model.

V is TRBV12-5 and J is TRBJ1-6, with 10 bases lining up with TRBD1. Sample: peripheral blood mononuclear cells (PBMCs), taken at new diagnosis, from a patient treated with antithyroid drugs. The receptor was isolated from a woman aged 40 to 50 with Graves disease. The CDR3 loop reads CASGLVLGTGVPGSPLHF. The DNA for the CDR3 is TGTGCTAGTGGTTTGGTACTAGGGACAGGGGTCCCGGGTTCACCCCTCCACTTT.